This TCR beta chain appears in the sequencing data of a study of blood T cell repertoires in COVID-19. About the research overall: Whether acute or convalescent, the COVID-19 samples came from the United States, Italy and Spain. From T cells, B-cell-depleted T cells, or PBMCs came the material, which was cDNA or gDNA.

CDR3 length: 18 residues. The V gene end was trimmed by 5 bases and the J gene end by 0 bases; junction bases not matched to a gene: 14. CDR1 SGHTA and CDR2 FQGTGA come from the germline V gene. Authors' data handling: Reference gene primer amplification in the assay estimated nucleated cell counts. Profiling relied on immunoSEQ multiplex PCR, and the TCRdb table lists in-frame clones only, not all of them. D and trimming come from the DNA, and the V and J calls and clone size come from that table. The data show about 180,000 clones, more than 75% seen once. The receptor comes from a woman in her 70s with acute or convalescent COVID-19. The rearrangement links TRBV7-3 to TRBJ1-2; 8 positions match TRBD1. The sequencing sample was made of peripheral blood. The CDR3 spells CASSPRASTGAPNYGYTF. DNA for the CDR3: TGTGCCAGCAGCCCAAGGGCGTCGACAGGGGCACCTAACTATGGCTACACCTTC.